This T cell receptor beta chain was identified in a study of CD8+CD57+ T cells in acquired aplastic anemia. This clonotype was seen repeatedly, ten times or more. No antigen is known for it. Genomic DNA was employed as the template in profiling TCR beta VDJ and CDR3. Via MiXCR, TCRdb re-called the reads, giving one row per CDR3 protein. This table has 250,000 to 300,000 distinct CDR3 sequences, 56% appearing once. Regarding the study as a whole: The CD8+ Simpson's diversity of patients and controls was not significantly different.

Deletions cut 4 bases from V and 4 bases from J, with 10 bases between. In germline, CDR1 is MDHEN, CDR2 SYDVKM. The CDR3 runs to 13 residues. The chain combines TRBV28 with TRBJ1-2; D not resolved. This receptor was identified in a human donor with severe aplastic anemia or a healthy control (not recorded which). Sequencing was carried out using sorted CD4+, CD8+, or CD8+CD57+ T cells (not recorded which) from PBMCs. The chain's CDR3 is CASSSTPVYGYTF. CDR3 nucleotide sequence: TGTGCCAGCAGTTCGACGCCGGTCTATGGCTACACCTTC.